These 14 T cell receptor beta chains were all obtained from the same sample, sequenced in a study of T-cell memory formation after mild COVID-19. TCRdb re-derived calls from the 5' RACE reads in MiXCR, one entry per CDR3 protein. Of over 400,000 distinct CDR3 sequences in the sample, 20% to 30% were seen once. Sample: PBMCs or a T cell subset sorted from them (not recorded which). The receptors were sampled from an adult woman who had mild COVID-19 (a few samples of this study predate the infection). Cell type and time point are not known.

The chain has TRBV4-1 and TRBJ2-1; TRBD1 matches at 8 bases. With V trimmed by 1 base and J by 7 bases, 3 bases remained unmatched. The germline CDR1 and CDR2 sequences are MGHRA and YSYEKL. The CDR3 is 14 residues long. CDR3 region: CASSQVDRANEQFF. CDR3 coding DNA: TGCGCCAGCAGCCAAGTGGACAGGGCTAATGAGCAGTTCTTC.

This clonotype was counted between two and nine times. The chain is built from TRBV4-2 and TRBJ2-5, with D maybe TRBD2 (6 bases). Between the trimmed V and J ends, which lost 0 bases and 3 bases, there was a span of 14 bases. There are 16 residues in the CDR3. Germline loops: CDR1 LGHNA, CDR2 YNFKEQ. CDR3 nucleotide sequence: TGTGCCAGCAGCCAAGATCGGTTGGGCGGGAAAGAGACCCAGTACTTC. Amino acid sequence: CASSQDRLGGKETQYF.

This clonotype was counted between two and nine times. The rearrangement uses TRBV5-5 and TRBJ1-2, with TRBD1 as a possible D gene (6 bases). There are 16 residues in the CDR3. Deletions cut 5 bases from V and 8 bases from J, with 25 bases between. Germline V gene data show CDR1 as SGHKS and CDR2 as YYEKEE (reference sequence). CDR3 protein: CASRRDTGTKFEGYTF. DNA for the CDR3: TGTGCCAGCAGGCGGGACACGGGCACGAAGTTTGAGGGCTACACCTTC.

The chain uses TRBV24-1 and TRBJ2-2, with 11 nucleotides matching TRBD2. Germline CDR1 is KGHDR and CDR2 is SFDVKD. The length of the CDR3 is 17 residues. V lost 4 bases and J lost 1; bases outside the gene matches: 4. DNA of the CDR3: TGTGCCACCAGTGACACAGGGACTAGCGGGAACACCGGGGAGCTGTTTTTT. Its protein product is CATSDTGTSGNTGELFF.

J is TRBJ2-5 and V is TRBV3-1, with D hard to call. This CDR3 region has 13 residues. V was clipped by 1 base and J by 6 bases, with 9 bases between them. Germline V gives CDR1 LGHDT, CDR2 YNNKEL (reference sequence). As DNA, the CDR3 is TGTGCCAGCAGCCAAGTACCTGGAAAGACCCAGTACTTC. The encoded protein is CASSQVPGKTQYF.

This clonotype was recorded a few times. V is TRBV12-3 or TRBV12-4 and J is TRBJ2-7, with 7 bases identical to TRBD1. The CDR3 length is 15 residues. Trimming took 3 bases from V and 3 from J; bases not matched to a gene: 8. The DNA of the CDR3 is TGTGCCAGCAGTTTGGGGCCGGGACAGAACTACGAGCAGTACTTC. It is translated as CASSLGPGQNYEQYF.

This clonotype turned up a few times. One end of the junction fails to match germline, which may point to a read error. This chain connects TRBV7-7 to TRBJ2-5; TRBD1 might be the D (6 bases). Germline CDR1 reads SSHAT; CDR2 reads FNYEAQ (reference sequence). The CDR3 runs to 14 residues. The CDR3 here is CASSSGVGGETQYF. In nucleotides, the CDR3 is TGTGCTAGCAGCTCAGGGGTAGGAGGCGAGACCCAGTACTTC.

CDR3 region: CASSLDGQEPGEAFF. For the CDR3, the DNA is TGCGCCAGCAGCTTGGATGGACAGGAACCGGGTGAAGCTTTCTTT. The chain has TRBV5-1 and TRBJ1-1, with 7 bases lining up with TRBD1. Trimming cost V 0 bases and J 7 bases; bases outside gene matches: 9. CDR1 is SGHRS and CDR2 is YFSETQ in the germline V gene. The CDR3 has 15 residues.

This clonotype came up a few times. J is TRBJ2-1 and V is TRBV25-1, with TRBD1 matching 10 bases. The length of the CDR3 is 15 residues. Germline V lookup: CDR1 MGHDK, CDR2 SYGVNS. The J segment lost 4 bases and the V segment lost 6 bases, leaving 6 bases of the junction unmatched. CDR3 in DNA: TGTGCCAGCAGCCTACCGGGACAGGGGTACAATGAGCAGTTCTTC. This translates into CASSLPGQGYNEQFF.

The genes are TRBV7-8 and TRBJ1-1; TRBD1 is a possible D gene (6 bases). V dropped 5 bases and J dropped 3 bases, with 19 bases sitting between them. The length of the CDR3 is 16 residues. Germline V CDR1 and CDR2: SGHVS, FQNEAQ. The CDR3 DNA sequence: TGTGCCAGCAGCCCCGGGATAGGGGGGCGGGACACTGAAGCTTTCTTT. Amino acids: CASSPGIGGRDTEAFF.

This clonotype has ten or more counts. The chain joins TRBV2 to TRBJ2-3; the match to TRBD2 covers 8 bases. The CDR3 covers 14 residues. The germline V gene encodes CDR1 SNHLY and CDR2 FYNNEI. V trimming: 7 bases; J trimming: 2 bases; junction bases outside the gene matches: 5. CDR3 bases: TGTGCCAGCAATCAACTAGCGGACACAGATACGCAGTATTTT. Translating gives CASNQLADTDTQYF.

V and J are TRBV5-1 and TRBJ2-1; TRBD2 agrees at 9 bases. CDR1 and CDR2 from the germline V gene are SGHRS and YFSETQ. The CDR3 has 13 residues. With V trimmed by 5 bases and J by 8 bases, 5 bases remained unmatched. The CDR3 region is CASRASGAHEQFF. CDR3 in DNA: TGCGCCAGCAGGGCTAGCGGGGCACATGAGCAGTTCTTC.

This chain connects TRBV5-1 to TRBJ2-3; 7 bases fit TRBD2. CDR1 is SGHRS, CDR2 YFSETQ, per germline. The ends lost 0 bases at V and 11 bases at J; junction bases unmatched: 9. The CDR3 covers 14 residues. The CDR3 region has the DNA TGCGCCAGCAGCTTGGCCAGCGGGGTGAATCGGCAGTATTTT. The encoded protein is CASSLASGVNRQYF.

This clonotype was seen a few times. The chain is built from TRBV24-1 and TRBJ2-5; D possibly corresponds to TRBD2 (5 bases). Trimming cost V 6 bases and J 5 bases, with 24 bases left between them. In germline, CDR1 is KGHDR, CDR2 SFDVKD. The CDR3 has 17 amino acids. For the CDR3, the DNA is TGTGCCACCAGTTCTTCCGCGAGCGGAGGCGGTCGGGAGACCCAGTACTTC. It yields the protein CATSSSASGGGRETQYF.